This TCR beta chain derives from a study of CD8 T cells in ankylosing spondylitis. Study-wide results and caveats: Previously reported in reactive arthritis synovial fluid and blood were some of the motif variants.

Germline V gene data show CDR1 as MGHRA and CDR2 as YSYEKL. CDR3 length equals 16 residues. The ends were cut back, 4 bases at V and 7 bases at J, with 20 bases in the middle. This clonotype has just a few counts. Its specificity is not known. Quantitative 5'-RACE with molecular barcodes produced the TCR beta libraries. TCRdb recomputed calls from the 5' RACE reads with MiXCR, one row per CDR3 protein. Here the sample spans 270,000 or so distinct CDR3 sequences, 15% to 20% being singletons. The TCR sequence derives from a male donor with ankylosing spondylitis or in good health (not recorded which). The chain recombines TRBV4-1 with TRBJ2-1; no firm D call. The sample taken for sequencing was blood, either unsorted or a sorted T cell fraction (not recorded which). The DNA of the CDR3 is TGCGCCAGCAGCCCATTTGATAACCCCGGTATAAATGAGCAGTTCTTC. It is translated as CASSPFDNPGINEQFF.